The subject of this entry is one T cell receptor (beta chain). Individuals aged about 18 to 89 years were recruited from fewer than 30 US areas. V shed 5 bases and J 5 bases; nucleotides not matched to a gene: 7. CDR1 SGHTA and CDR2 FQGNSA come from the germline V gene. The CDR3 is 15 residues long. Per the study methods: How many nucleated cells were present was estimated from reference gene primer amplification. The repertoire was sequenced with immunoSEQ multiplex PCR; TCRdb's copy has only in-frame clones and lacks some. D and trimming were read from the DNA, whereas the V and J calls and clone size are those reported in that table. The sample carries around 100,000 clones, approximately 83% recorded once. The sample is drawn from a study of blood T cell repertoires in COVID-19. At the level of the study: COVID-19 samples collected from the United States, Italy and Spain covered acute and convalescent phases. The analysed material was cDNA or gDNA that came from T cells, B-cell-depleted T cells, or PBMCs.

This TCR derives from a woman aged 45-65 years who had recovered from COVID-19. V and J are TRBV7-2 and TRBJ2-5, with 11 bases identical to TRBD1. The specimen was PBMCs or T cells enriched from blood (not recorded which). CDR3 in DNA: TGTGCCAGCAGCCCAGGACAGGGGGCAGTGGAGACCCAGTACTTC. Protein sequence: CASSPGQGAVETQYF.